This T cell receptor (beta chain) was profiled in a study of T cell changes during pregnancy in multiple sclerosis. The CDR3 is 15 residues long. The germline V gene has CDR1 MNHEY and CDR2 SVGAGI. Trimming shortened V by 4 bases and J by 7 bases, and 16 bases separated the two germline ends. Repertoires were generated with immunoSEQ multiplex PCR, while TCRdb's copy carries only in-frame clones and drops some. The sample contains about 64,000 clones, more than 75% of which appear only once. The rearrangement uses TRBV6-5 and TRBJ1-4; D is possibly TRBD1 (6 bases). This TCR came from a female donor with multiple sclerosis, enrolled in a pregnancy study. Sequencing was performed on peripheral blood, taken in the second trimester of pregnancy. CDR3 in amino acids: CASSFLQGEGEKLFF. The CDR3 region has the DNA TGTGCCAGCAGTTTCCTACAGGGAGAGGGTGAAAAACTGTTTTTT.